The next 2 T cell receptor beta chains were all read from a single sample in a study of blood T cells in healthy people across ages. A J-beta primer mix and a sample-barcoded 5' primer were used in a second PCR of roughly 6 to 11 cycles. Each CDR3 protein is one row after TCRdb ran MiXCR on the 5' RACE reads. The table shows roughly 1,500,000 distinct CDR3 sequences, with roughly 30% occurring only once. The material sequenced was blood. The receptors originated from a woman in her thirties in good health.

CDR3 region: CASSPGTSEAFF. The CDR3 DNA sequence: TGTGCCAGCTCACCCGGGACTTCTGAAGCTTTCTTT. V is TRBV18 and J is TRBJ1-1; tentative D call: TRBD1 (5 bases). The CDR3 contains 12 residues. Trimming stripped 3 bases from V and 6 bases from J, with 8 bases between. CDR1 and CDR2 (germline): KGHSH, LQKENI.

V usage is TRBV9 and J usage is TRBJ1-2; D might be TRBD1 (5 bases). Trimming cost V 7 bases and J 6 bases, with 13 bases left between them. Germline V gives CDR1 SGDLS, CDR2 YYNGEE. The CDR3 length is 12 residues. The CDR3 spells CASDSPGHGYTF. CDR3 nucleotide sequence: TGTGCCAGCGACAGCCCGGGTCATGGCTACACCTTC.